The rows below give T cell receptor beta chains drawn from one sample of a study of T cell responses to AZD1222 COVID-19 vaccine. TCRdb keeps only in-frame clones here, not all; method: immunoSEQ multiplex PCR. This table holds 150,000 to 200,000 clones, around 92% found once. The specimen was peripheral blood, collected on day 0 of AZD1222 vaccination. Receptor source: an adult in good health. CDR3s include the opening cysteine and the closing phenylalanine or tryptophan. The D gene is left open where the match is weak. Size is omitted from some rows. Given values are once, few, many or a class for expanded clones.

NA	TRBV29-1	NA	TRBJ1-3	TGCAGCGGCAGATCGGAGGGCTCTGGAAACACCATATATTTT	CSGRSEGSGNTIYF
once	TRBV29-1	TRBD1	TRBJ2-5	TGCAGCGTTGAGACAGGGGTTGAGGAGACCCAGTACTTC	CSVETGVEETQYF
NA	TRBV30	NA	TRBJ2-7	TGTGCCTGGAGTTCCCTCTACGAGCAGTACTTC	CAWSSLYEQYF
NA	TRBV4-2	NA	TRBJ2-3	TGTGCCAGCAGCCGAGCAGAAACAGATACGCAGTATTTT	CASSRAETDTQYF
NA	TRBV18	TRBD1	TRBJ1-1	TGTGCCAGCTCACTAGAGACAGGGATGAACACTGAAGCTTTCTTT	CASSLETGMNTEAFF
NA	TRBV7-6	NA	TRBJ1-4	TGTGCCAGCAGCTTAAGGGCATCAACTAATGAAAAACTGTTTTTT	CASSLRASTNEKLFF
NA	TRBV28	NA	TRBJ2-1	TGTGCCAGCAGTTACAATGAGCAGTTCTTC	CASSYNEQFF
NA	TRBV6-1	NA	TRBJ1-2	TGTGCCAGCAGTGAAGTAGGCAGCGGGGGCTACACCTTC	CASSEVGSGGYTF
NA	TRBV24-1	NA	TRBJ1-5	TGTGCCACCAGAAGGGACACGAATCAGCCCCAGCATTTT	CATRRDTNQPQHF
NA	TRBV7-3	NA	TRBJ2-5	TGTGCCAGCGGCGTAACCAAAGGGGAGACCCAGTACTTC	CASGVTKGETQYF
once	TRBV3-1/TRBV3-2	TRBD2	TRBJ2-3	TGTGCCAGCAGCCAAGGATTCGCGGGGGGCCCAGATACGCAGTATTTT	CASSQGFAGGPDTQYF
NA	TRBV5-1	NA	TRBJ1-6	TGCGCCAGCAGCTGGCGGGACTCCAGGGGTCCTTATAATTCACCCCTCCACTTT	CASSWRDSRGPYNSPLHF
few	TRBV30	NA	TRBJ2-7	TGTGCCTGGAGTCCGGGACTTAACGAGCAGTACTTC	CAWSPGLNEQYF
NA	TRBV29-1	NA	TRBJ2-7	TGCAGCGCCGCCGGGACTTCAACTGGGGAGCAGTACTTC	CSAAGTSTGEQYF
NA	TRBV4-1	TRBD1	TRBJ1-4	TGCGCCAGCAGCCAACCGGACAGGGACTATGAAAAACTGTTTTTT	CASSQPDRDYEKLFF
once	TRBV5-1	NA	TRBJ2-2	TGCGCCAGCAGCATCGGGGGAGGTGCCGGGGAGCTGTTTTTT	CASSIGGGAGELFF
NA	TRBV5-5	TRBD1	TRBJ1-5	TGTGCCAGCAGCCCGGCTGGGACAGCCTTTAGCAATCAGCCCCAGCATTTT	CASSPAGTAFSNQPQHF
NA	TRBV19	NA	TRBJ1-1	TGTGCCAGTAGTATGGGATTAGTAGGCACTGAAGCTTTCTTT	CASSMGLVGTEAFF
NA	TRBV10-3	TRBD1	TRBJ1-2	TGTGCCACCAGGGGGACAGGGGGCGCGATGTTGTTCTATGGCTACACCTTC	CATRGTGGAMLFYGYTF
NA	TRBV2	NA	TRBJ2-1	TGTGCCAGCAGCCTCAGTCGACTAGTTCGGTATGAGCAGTTCTTC	CASSLSRLVRYEQFF
NA	TRBV5-1	NA	TRBJ2-2	TGCGCCAGCAGCTTCTCCCTAGGGGGGGCCGACACCGGGGAGCTGTTTTTT	CASSFSLGGADTGELFF
NA	TRBV7-9	NA	TRBJ2-4	TGTGCCAGCAGCTTTTGGATCCGAGGACACTATAACATTCAGTACTTC	CASSFWIRGHYNIQYF
NA	TRBV28	NA	TRBJ1-2	TGTGCCAGCAGGAATGGGCTCTCGGATGGCTACACCTTC	CASRNGLSDGYTF
few	TRBV2	TRBD1	TRBJ1-1	TGTGCCAGCAGCGAAACCGGGACAGGGAGGGATGAAGCTTTCTTT	CASSETGTGRDEAFF
NA	TRBV10-3	TRBD2	TRBJ2-2	TGTGCCATCAGTGAGCCGGGACTAGCGCCCGGGGAGCTGTTTTTT	CAISEPGLAPGELFF
once	TRBV11-2	TRBD2	TRBJ2-1	TGTGCCAGCAGCGGGGGACTAGCGGGGTACAATGAGCAGTTCTTC	CASSGGLAGYNEQFF
NA	TRBV7-8	TRBD1	TRBJ1-2	TGTGCCAGCAGCCGCGGGACAGGGGATTATGGCTACACCTTC	CASSRGTGDYGYTF
NA	TRBV18	NA	TRBJ1-6	TGTGCCAGCTCACCACCGCTCAATTCACCCCTCCACTTT	CASSPPLNSPLHF
NA	TRBV12-3/TRBV12-4	NA	TRBJ2-5	TGTGCCAGCAGTTTCAAAGTCGAGGCGGCCCAGTACTTC	CASSFKVEAAQYF
NA	TRBV11-3	TRBD2	TRBJ2-5	TGTGCCAGCAGCTTAGATCGCTGGGGTAGCGGGGGGCAAGAGACCCAGTACTTC	CASSLDRWGSGGQETQYF
NA	TRBV2	TRBD1	TRBJ1-1	TGTGCCAGCTTCCCCTCTTGGGCAGGGGGCGGTGAAGCTTTCTTT	CASFPSWAGGGEAFF
NA	TRBV11-3	NA	TRBJ1-1	TGTGCCAGCTCCGACCATGCGAGTGAAGCTTTCTTT	CASSDHASEAFF
NA	TRBV9	TRBD2	TRBJ2-2	TGTGCCAGCAGCGCGGGGCAGCTAGCGGGTCACAACACCGGGGAGCTGTTTTTT	CASSAGQLAGHNTGELFF
NA	TRBV7-2	TRBD1	TRBJ2-7	TGTGCCAGCAGCCCTCGACAGGGATCCTACGAGCAGTACTTC	CASSPRQGSYEQYF
NA	TRBV6-8	TRBD1	TRBJ2-7	TGTGCCAGCAGTTGGACCGGGACAGGCGACTCCTACGAGCAGTACTTC	CASSWTGTGDSYEQYF
once	TRBV6-2/TRBV6-3	TRBD2	TRBJ2-3	TGTGCCAGCAGTTACGGGACTATCGCAGATACGCAGTATTTT	CASSYGTIADTQYF
NA	TRBV5-5	TRBD1	TRBJ1-2	TGTGCCAGCAGCTTGGAGGGAGACAGGGGGGGAGGCTACACCTTC	CASSLEGDRGGGYTF
NA	TRBV7-2	NA	TRBJ1-6	TGTGCCAGCAGCACCAGCTCAGTCCTCCACTTT	CASSTSSVLHF
NA	TRBV7-2	NA	TRBJ2-1	TGTGCCAGCAGCTTCTGGGGAGGTGAGCAGTTCTTC	CASSFWGGEQFF
once	TRBV7-2	TRBD2	TRBJ2-3	TGTGCCAGCAGAAGGACTAGCGGGAGCACAGATACGCAGTATTTT	CASRRTSGSTDTQYF
once	TRBV19	TRBD1	TRBJ1-1	TGTGCCAGTAGGATAAGGACAGGCTCGGGTGAAGCTTTCTTT	CASRIRTGSGEAFF
NA	TRBV6-1	TRBD1	TRBJ1-2	TGTGCCAGCAGTATACAGGGGTCTCGCGGCTACACCTTC	CASSIQGSRGYTF
NA	TRBV28	NA	TRBJ1-1	TGTGCCAGCAGTTTGTGGTACACTGAAGCTTTCTTT	CASSLWYTEAFF
NA	TRBV7-3	NA	TRBJ2-1	TGTGCCAGCAGCGCTTCCGGGGGTACCAATGAGCAGTTCTTC	CASSASGGTNEQFF
once	TRBV3-1/TRBV3-2	NA	TRBJ1-6	TGTGCCAGCACCGCGGGGGCCTCCTATAATTCACCCCTCCACTTT	CASTAGASYNSPLHF
NA	TRBV27	NA	TRBJ2-2	TGTGCCAGCAGTTTACAAACCGGGGAGCTGTTTTTT	CASSLQTGELFF
once	TRBV10-3	NA	TRBJ1-1	TGTGCCATCAGTGAGTCGAAGTCGAACACTGAAGCTTTCTTT	CAISESKSNTEAFF
NA	TRBV9	TRBD1	TRBJ1-1	TGTGCCAGCAGCGTCAAACATACAGGGGTGTACACTGAAGCTTTCTTT	CASSVKHTGVYTEAFF
NA	TRBV12-3/TRBV12-4	NA	TRBJ1-1	TGTGCCAGCAGTTTCTGGGAGGGTGAAGCTTTCTTT	CASSFWEGEAFF
NA	TRBV3-1/TRBV3-2	TRBD2	TRBJ2-2	TGTGCCAGCAGCGAGGGACTAGCCTATACCGGGGAGCTGTTTTTT	CASSEGLAYTGELFF
NA	TRBV28	NA	TRBJ2-1	TGTGCCAGCACCCAGGGAGCAGGGTCCAATGAGCAGTTCTTC	CASTQGAGSNEQFF
once	TRBV7-2	NA	TRBJ2-5	TGTGCCAGCAGCAAAAGTCGTAGCCTCCAAGAGACCCAGTACTTC	CASSKSRSLQETQYF
NA	TRBV7-8	NA	TRBJ1-1	TGTGCCAGCAGCTGGAGTGGGGGGATCACTGAAGCTTTCTTT	CASSWSGGITEAFF
NA	TRBV5-1	NA	TRBJ1-6	TGCGCCAGCAGGGCCGGACCCCAGCAGTCACCCCTCCACTTT	CASRAGPQQSPLHF
once	TRBV18	TRBD1	TRBJ2-7	TGTGCCAGCTCACCACCGATGGGACAGGGAAGGGGTGCCGAGCAGTACTTC	CASSPPMGQGRGAEQYF